The rows below give T cell receptor beta chains drawn from one sample of a study of blood T cell repertoires in COVID-19. Here immunoSEQ multiplex PCR was the method, and the copy in TCRdb shows in-frame clones only, minus some. The data show about 51,000 clones, with about 86% seen just once and about 1.2% held by the top ten. Sequencing input: peripheral blood. These receptors originate from a man in his fifties or sixties with acute or convalescent COVID-19. Both conserved end residues are part of each CDR3. Fields, in order: CDR3 length, clone size, D gene, J gene, V gene, CDR3 DNA, CDR3 protein. The D gene is left open where the match is weak. Size is stated for part of the rows, as once, few or many counts, or as a class when the clone is expanded.

len: 15
abundance: NA
d_gene: NA
j_gene: TRBJ1-2
v_gene: TRBV19
CDR3nt: TGTGCCAGTAGTTTGCAGTTCCTAGCTAACTATGGCTACACCTTC
CDR3aa: CASSLQFLANYGYTF

len: 12
abundance: NA
d_gene: NA
j_gene: TRBJ2-2
v_gene: TRBV19
CDR3nt: TGTGCCAGTAGTATATCGGTTGGGGAGCTGTTTTTT
CDR3aa: CASSISVGELFF

len: 15
abundance: once
d_gene: NA
j_gene: TRBJ2-7
v_gene: TRBV11-2
CDR3nt: TGTGCCAGCAGCCAGAGTGACAGTCTATCCTACGAGCAGTACTTC
CDR3aa: CASSQSDSLSYEQYF

len: 18
abundance: NA
d_gene: NA
j_gene: TRBJ1-5
v_gene: TRBV18
CDR3nt: TGTGCCAGCTCACCACCGTTATCAGGGAGGGGGGTCAATCAGCCCCAGCATTTT
CDR3aa: CASSPPLSGRGVNQPQHF

len: 12
abundance: NA
d_gene: NA
j_gene: TRBJ1-1
v_gene: TRBV7-9
CDR3nt: TGTGCCAGCAGCTTTCAGAACACTGAAGCTTTCTTT
CDR3aa: CASSFQNTEAFF

len: 16
abundance: NA
d_gene: NA
j_gene: TRBJ2-3
v_gene: TRBV5-1
CDR3nt: TGCGCCAGCAGCTTTCCGGAGGGCAATCTGCCAGATACGCAGTATTTT
CDR3aa: CASSFPEGNLPDTQYF

len: 15
abundance: NA
d_gene: TRBD1
j_gene: TRBJ2-3
v_gene: TRBV5-1
CDR3nt: TGCGCCAGCAGCCCCGACAGGGCTGGCACAGATACGCAGTATTTT
CDR3aa: CASSPDRAGTDTQYF

len: 15
abundance: NA
d_gene: TRBD2
j_gene: TRBJ2-3
v_gene: TRBV11-2
CDR3nt: TGTGCCAGCATCCAGACTAGCGGGGTCACAGATACGCAGTATTTT
CDR3aa: CASIQTSGVTDTQYF

len: 16
abundance: NA
d_gene: TRBD2
j_gene: TRBJ2-7
v_gene: TRBV11-3
CDR3nt: TGTGCCAGCAGCTTAGACGGCCTAGCGGGGGGGAAGGAGCAGTACTTC
CDR3aa: CASSLDGLAGGKEQYF

len: 15
abundance: NA
d_gene: TRBD1
j_gene: TRBJ1-5
v_gene: TRBV5-1
CDR3nt: TGCGCCAGCAGCTGGGGACAGGGCGTCTATCAGCCCCAGCATTTT
CDR3aa: CASSWGQGVYQPQHF

len: 12
abundance: NA
d_gene: TRBD2
j_gene: TRBJ2-5
v_gene: TRBV19
CDR3nt: TGTGCCAGTAGTATTAGGGAGGGGACCCAGTACTTC
CDR3aa: CASSIREGTQYF

len: 16
abundance: NA
d_gene: NA
j_gene: TRBJ2-3
v_gene: TRBV5-4
CDR3nt: TGTGCCAGCAGCTCGATAGAGGGGGGGAGGACAGATACGCAGTATTTT
CDR3aa: CASSSIEGGRTDTQYF

len: 14
abundance: NA
d_gene: TRBD1
j_gene: TRBJ1-4
v_gene: TRBV5-1
CDR3nt: TGCGCCAGCAGCTCCGGGACAGGGGAGGAAAAACTGTTTTTT
CDR3aa: CASSSGTGEEKLFF

len: 15
abundance: NA
d_gene: NA
j_gene: TRBJ1-4
v_gene: TRBV7-9
CDR3nt: TGTGCCAGCAGCTTTCCAGGGTTCACTAATGAAAAACTGTTTTTT
CDR3aa: CASSFPGFTNEKLFF

len: 13
abundance: NA
d_gene: NA
j_gene: TRBJ2-7
v_gene: TRBV20-1
CDR3nt: TGCAGTGCTAGTTCGGGAGCCGACTACGAGCAGTACTTC
CDR3aa: CSASSGADYEQYF

len: 14
abundance: NA
d_gene: NA
j_gene: TRBJ1-6
v_gene: TRBV3-1/TRBV3-2
CDR3nt: TGTGCCAGCAGCCAAGGCCCCAGGGGATCACCCCTCCACTTT
CDR3aa: CASSQGPRGSPLHF

len: 15
abundance: NA
d_gene: NA
j_gene: TRBJ2-3
v_gene: TRBV10-1
CDR3nt: TGCGCCAGCAGTGGAACTCAGGGGGGCCCAGATACGCAGTATTTT
CDR3aa: CASSGTQGGPDTQYF

len: 14
abundance: NA
d_gene: TRBD1
j_gene: TRBJ2-5
v_gene: TRBV6-5
CDR3nt: TGTGCCAGCAGTCAGCCTCGACAGGGAGAGACCCAGTACTTC
CDR3aa: CASSQPRQGETQYF

len: 14
abundance: NA
d_gene: NA
j_gene: TRBJ1-3
v_gene: TRBV18
CDR3nt: TGTGCCAGCTCACCGGGGAGTTCTGGAAACACCATATATTTT
CDR3aa: CASSPGSSGNTIYF

len: 15
abundance: NA
d_gene: TRBD1
j_gene: TRBJ1-2
v_gene: TRBV5-1
CDR3nt: TGCGCCAGCAGCTTGGAGACAGGGGCCAACTATGGCTACACCTTC
CDR3aa: CASSLETGANYGYTF

len: 14
abundance: few
d_gene: TRBD1
j_gene: TRBJ2-3
v_gene: TRBV29-1
CDR3nt: TGCAGCGTTGAAGACGGGCAGGGGGCGCGAACGCAGTATTTT
CDR3aa: CSVEDGQGARTQYF

len: 15
abundance: NA
d_gene: NA
j_gene: TRBJ2-7
v_gene: TRBV19
CDR3nt: TGTGCCAGTAGGTGGGGGGACGGCGCGTCCTACGAGCAGTACTTC
CDR3aa: CASRWGDGASYEQYF

len: 14
abundance: NA
d_gene: TRBD2
j_gene: TRBJ2-7
v_gene: TRBV28
CDR3nt: TGTGCCAGCAGTTTATGGGGGACTAGCTACGAGCAGTACTTC
CDR3aa: CASSLWGTSYEQYF

len: 15
abundance: NA
d_gene: NA
j_gene: TRBJ2-7
v_gene: TRBV7-6
CDR3nt: TGTGCCAGCAGCGCAAGCGGGCCCCTTTCCTACGAGCAGTACTTC
CDR3aa: CASSASGPLSYEQYF

len: 13
abundance: NA
d_gene: NA
j_gene: TRBJ1-1
v_gene: TRBV2
CDR3nt: TGTGCCAGCAGTGTTGAGGGAACCGACTTTGAGGTCTTT
CDR3aa: CASSVEGTDFEVF

len: 15
abundance: NA
d_gene: NA
j_gene: TRBJ2-2
v_gene: TRBV27
CDR3nt: TGTGCCAGCAGAACACTAGCAACGAACACCGGGGAGCTGTTTTTT
CDR3aa: CASRTLATNTGELFF

len: 16
abundance: medium-sized
d_gene: TRBD1
j_gene: TRBJ1-1
v_gene: TRBV11-1
CDR3nt: TGTGCCAGCAGCGCCGACAGGGGTCCCGTTCCAGGTGAAGCTTTCTTT
CDR3aa: CASSADRGPVPGEAFF

len: 16
abundance: NA
d_gene: NA
j_gene: TRBJ2-1
v_gene: TRBV9
CDR3nt: TGTGCCAGCAGCGTAGTCCCCCTTCCAGGTGCCGATGAGCAGTTCTTC
CDR3aa: CASSVVPLPGADEQFF

len: 21
abundance: NA
d_gene: NA
j_gene: TRBJ1-6
v_gene: TRBV4-3
CDR3nt: TGCGCCAGCAGCCAGGACGTAGGGAGGCCAAGATACAGCATGGATAATTCACCCCTCCACTTT
CDR3aa: CASSQDVGRPRYSMDNSPLHF

len: 14
abundance: NA
d_gene: TRBD1
j_gene: TRBJ1-1
v_gene: TRBV9
CDR3nt: TGTGCCAGCAGCGTAGGGACAGGGGGAGGGGAAGCTTTCTTT
CDR3aa: CASSVGTGGGEAFF

len: 14
abundance: NA
d_gene: NA
j_gene: TRBJ2-5
v_gene: TRBV11-2
CDR3nt: TGTGCCAGCAGCTTAGATAGGGGTACGGGGACCCAGTACTTC
CDR3aa: CASSLDRGTGTQYF

len: 13
abundance: NA
d_gene: NA
j_gene: TRBJ1-5
v_gene: TRBV11-3
CDR3nt: TGTGCCAGCAGCTTAGGCAGGTATCAGCCCCAGCATTTT
CDR3aa: CASSLGRYQPQHF

len: 13
abundance: NA
d_gene: NA
j_gene: TRBJ1-1
v_gene: TRBV5-6
CDR3nt: TGTGCCAGCAGCTCCGCGGTTCGAACTGAAGCTTTCTTT
CDR3aa: CASSSAVRTEAFF

len: 16
abundance: NA
d_gene: NA
j_gene: TRBJ1-1
v_gene: TRBV4-1
CDR3nt: TGCGCCAGCAGCCAAGAGCAGTGGGGGGGGGCAAGAGAAGCTTTCTTT
CDR3aa: CASSQEQWGGAREAFF

len: 15
abundance: NA
d_gene: TRBD1
j_gene: TRBJ1-6
v_gene: TRBV7-2
CDR3nt: TGTGCCAGCAGCTTAGCAGGGGGCAACAATTCACCCCTCCACTTT
CDR3aa: CASSLAGGNNSPLHF

len: 15
abundance: NA
d_gene: NA
j_gene: TRBJ1-3
v_gene: TRBV4-1
CDR3nt: TGCGCCAGCAGCCAAGCGGGGTTCTCTGGAAACACCATATATTTT
CDR3aa: CASSQAGFSGNTIYF

len: 16
abundance: NA
d_gene: TRBD2
j_gene: TRBJ2-1
v_gene: TRBV18
CDR3nt: TGTGCCAGCTCACCATGGGTAGCGGGAGGCAACAATGAGCAGTTCTTC
CDR3aa: CASSPWVAGGNNEQFF

len: 13
abundance: once
d_gene: NA
j_gene: TRBJ2-7
v_gene: TRBV5-1
CDR3nt: TGCGCCAGCAGCTTGGCGTTCTCCTACGAGCAGTACTTC
CDR3aa: CASSLAFSYEQYF

len: 17
abundance: NA
d_gene: NA
j_gene: TRBJ2-3
v_gene: TRBV10-2
CDR3nt: TGCGCCAGCAGTGAGATAGGGCAGGGGCAGGGCACAGATACGCAGTATTTT
CDR3aa: CASSEIGQGQGTDTQYF

len: 12
abundance: NA
d_gene: NA
j_gene: TRBJ2-5
v_gene: TRBV5-6
CDR3nt: TGTGCCAGCAGTCAACAGCTTGAGACCCAGTACTTC
CDR3aa: CASSQQLETQYF

len: 16
abundance: once
d_gene: TRBD2
j_gene: TRBJ2-1
v_gene: TRBV4-2
CDR3nt: TGTGCCAGCAGCCAAGAGCAGCGGGAGGGCCGTAATGAGCAGTTCTTC
CDR3aa: CASSQEQREGRNEQFF

len: 12
abundance: NA
d_gene: NA
j_gene: TRBJ2-2
v_gene: TRBV7-9
CDR3nt: TGTGCCAGCCAGGGCGACACCGGGGAGCTGTTTTTT
CDR3aa: CASQGDTGELFF

len: 14
abundance: NA
d_gene: TRBD1
j_gene: TRBJ1-1
v_gene: TRBV3-1/TRBV3-2
CDR3nt: TGTGCCAGCAGCCAGTTCCGACAGGGAACTGAAGCTTTCTTT
CDR3aa: CASSQFRQGTEAFF

len: 15
abundance: NA
d_gene: TRBD1
j_gene: TRBJ1-6
v_gene: TRBV18
CDR3nt: TGTGCCAGCTCACCGCGGGACAGGGGGTCGACACCCCTCCACTTT
CDR3aa: CASSPRDRGSTPLHF

len: 13
abundance: NA
d_gene: NA
j_gene: TRBJ2-1
v_gene: TRBV9
CDR3nt: TGTGCCAGCAGCGTAGCTAGCCACAATGAGCAGTTCTTC
CDR3aa: CASSVASHNEQFF

len: 14
abundance: NA
d_gene: TRBD2
j_gene: TRBJ2-1
v_gene: TRBV3-1/TRBV3-2
CDR3nt: TGTGCCAGCACCGCTAGCGGGGGTGGGAATGAGCAGTTCTTC
CDR3aa: CASTASGGGNEQFF